The 12 T cell receptor beta chains reported below all come from one sample, sequenced in a study of T cell responses to AZD1222 COVID-19 vaccine. The method was immunoSEQ multiplex PCR; TCRdb's version includes in-frame clones alone and lacks a portion of them. The sample includes about 140,000 clones, 90% to 95% of them seen just once. The sample in question was peripheral blood, obtained after recovery from COVID-19. The receptors stem from an adult who had recovered from COVID-19.

The V gene is TRBV25-1, the J gene TRBJ2-2, with D perhaps TRBD1 (6 bases). From germline, CDR1 is MGHDK and CDR2 SYGVNS. The V end lost 8 bases, the J end lost 6 bases, and 10 bases lay between the germline ends. CDR3 length equals 12 residues. The CDR3, as DNA: TGTGCCAGCGCTAGACAGGCCGGGGAGCTGTTTTTT. This translates into CASARQAGELFF. Supplemented by reference TRBV25-1 and TRBJ2-2, the full variable domain reads EADIYQTPRYLVIGTGKKITLECSQTMGHDKMYWYQQDPGMELHLIHYSYGVNSTEKGDLSSESTVSRIRTEHFPLTLESARPSHTSQYLCASARQAGELFFGEGSRLTVL.

This chain connects TRBV29-1 to TRBJ2-2, with 9 bases matching TRBD1. CDR1 is SQVTM and CDR2 is ANQGSEA in the germline V gene. Unmatched junction bases numbered 7, after V lost 4 bases and J lost 4 bases. The CDR3 is 15 residues long. The CDR3 region is CSVARQGVSTGELFF. CDR3 nucleotides: TGCAGCGTTGCACGACAGGGGGTCAGCACCGGGGAGCTGTTTTTT.

The chain uses TRBV5-1 and TRBJ2-7; D gene ambiguous. The CDR3 is made up of 15 amino acids. V lost 0 bases and J lost 0, with 10 bases in between. Germline CDR1 is SGHRS and CDR2 is YFSETQ. CDR3 in amino acids: CASSLGQVSSYEQYF. The CDR3 coding sequence is TGCGCCAGCAGCTTGGGGCAGGTGAGCTCCTACGAGCAGTACTTC.

This clone appeared a single time. The V and J genes are TRBV2 and TRBJ2-7, with 10 bases lining up with TRBD2. J gave up 4 bases and V 4 bases, and 4 bases lay outside the gene matches. CDR1 and CDR2 (germline): SNHLY, FYNNEI. The CDR3 spans 14 residues. CDR3 sequence reads: CASSGTSGAYEQYF. As DNA, the CDR3 is TGTGCCAGCAGTGGGACTAGCGGTGCTTACGAGCAGTACTTC.

This sequence joins TRBV28 and TRBJ2-2, with no clear D. CDR1 is MDHEN, CDR2 SYDVKM, per germline. This CDR3 contains 11 residues. V lost 8 bases to trimming and J lost 4 bases, with 5 bases between them. The CDR3 nucleotides are TGTGCCAGCTCGACCACCGGGGAGCTGTTTTTT. It is translated as CASSTTGELFF. The whole variable domain, remainder taken from reference TRBV28 and TRBJ2-2, is DVKVTQSSRYLVKRTGEKVFLECVQDMDHENMFWYRQDPGLGLRLIYFSYDVKMKEKGDIPEGYSVSREKKERFSLILESASTNQTSMYLCASSTTGELFFGEGSRLTVL.

The rearrangement joins TRBV30 to TRBJ2-7; 8 nucleotides agree with TRBD2. Germline V lookup: CDR1 GTSNPN, CDR2 SVGIG (reference sequence). The CDR3 contains 14 residues. J was trimmed by 6 bases and V by 1 base; bases with no gene match: 8. This CDR3 is CAWSGTGGPAEQYF. For the CDR3, the DNA is TGTGCCTGGAGTGGGACGGGAGGGCCGGCCGAGCAGTACTTC.

The chain couples TRBV12-3 or TRBV12-4 to TRBJ1-2; TRBD1 is a possible D gene (6 bases). Trimming took 6 bases from V and 2 from J, leaving 10 bases between them. The CDR3 has 13 amino acids. This CDR3 reads CASRWDKNYGYTF. Written as DNA, the CDR3 is TGTGCCAGCAGATGGGACAAAAACTATGGCTACACCTTC.

The V and J genes are TRBV6-5 and TRBJ1-2, with D perhaps matching TRBD1 (5 bases). The CDR3 covers 14 residues. V lost 0 bases, J lost 2 bases, and 7 bases lay in between. CDR1 and CDR2 (germline): MNHEY, SVGAGI. The CDR3 DNA reads TGTGCCAGCAGTTACTCGACAGCGAACTATGGCTACACCTTC. It translates to CASSYSTANYGYTF.

This clone was observed once. The chain has TRBV4-1 and TRBJ1-1; perhaps TRBD1 as D (5 bases). Trimming took 5 bases from V and 2 from J, leaving 18 bases between them. From germline, CDR1 is MGHRA and CDR2 YSYEKL. The CDR3 has 16 amino acids. For the CDR3, the DNA is TGCGCCAGCAGCGAGATACCCAGGGTACTCAACACTGAAGCTTTCTTT. Protein: CASSEIPRVLNTEAFF.

The rearrangement links TRBV18 to TRBJ2-2; D is unresolved. V was clipped by 4 bases and J by 1 base, with 16 bases between them. There are 17 residues in the CDR3. Germline values: CDR1 KGHSH, CDR2 LQKENI. CDR3 sequence (DNA): TGTGCCAGCTCACGTAAAGCCACCTATGGGAACACCGGGGAGCTGTTTTTT. Amino acid sequence: CASSRKATYGNTGELFF.

Relative to its sample, this clone is medium-sized. This rearrangement joins TRBV6-4 to TRBJ2-1, with TRBD2 identical over 11 bases. Trimming took 11 bases from V and 8 from J; bases not matched to a gene: 14. Germline V gene lookup returns CDR1 MRHNA and CDR2 SNTAGT. There are 15 residues in the CDR3. The CDR3 protein is CASKRTSGSGDEQFF. The CDR3 bases are TGTGCCTCCAAAAGGACTAGCGGGTCTGGGGATGAGCAGTTCTTC.

This chain uses TRBV28 with TRBJ1-5; tentatively, D is TRBD1 (5 bases). V lost 3 bases and J lost 7, with 22 bases in between. Germline values: CDR1 MDHEN, CDR2 SYDVKM. This CDR3 is built from 17 residues. The CDR3 region has the DNA TGTGCCAGCAGTTTTAGACAGTTTAATCTAGCCCTGCAGCCCCAGCATTTT. Amino acids: CASSFRQFNLALQPQHF.